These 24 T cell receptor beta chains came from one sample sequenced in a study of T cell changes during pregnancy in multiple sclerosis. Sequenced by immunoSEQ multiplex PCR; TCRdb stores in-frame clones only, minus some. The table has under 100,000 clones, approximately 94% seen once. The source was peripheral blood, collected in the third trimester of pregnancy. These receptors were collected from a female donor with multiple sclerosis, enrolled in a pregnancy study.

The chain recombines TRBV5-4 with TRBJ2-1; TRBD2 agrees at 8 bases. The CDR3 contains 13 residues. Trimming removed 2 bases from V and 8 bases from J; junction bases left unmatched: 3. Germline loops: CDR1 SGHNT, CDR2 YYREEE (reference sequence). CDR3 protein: CASSFSGAHEQFF. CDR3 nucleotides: TGTGCCAGCAGCTTTAGCGGGGCTCATGAGCAGTTCTTC.

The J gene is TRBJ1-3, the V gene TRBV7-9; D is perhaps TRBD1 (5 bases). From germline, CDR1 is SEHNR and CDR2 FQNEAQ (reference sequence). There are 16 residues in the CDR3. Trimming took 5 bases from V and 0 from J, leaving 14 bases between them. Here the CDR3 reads CASSTDRQSSGNTIYF. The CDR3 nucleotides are TGTGCCAGCAGCACAGACAGACAAAGCTCTGGAAACACCATATATTTT.

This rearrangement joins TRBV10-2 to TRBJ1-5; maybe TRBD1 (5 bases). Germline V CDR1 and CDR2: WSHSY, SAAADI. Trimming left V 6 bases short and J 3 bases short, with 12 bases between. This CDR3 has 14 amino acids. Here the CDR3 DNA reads TGCGCCAGCAGGGGGGGAGGAATCAATCAGCCCCAGCATTTT. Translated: CASRGGGINQPQHF.

CDR3: CASSLGPPSSYEQYF. The DNA for the CDR3 is TGCGCCAGCAGCTTGGGGCCACCAAGCTCCTACGAGCAGTACTTC. The chain carries TRBV5-1 and TRBJ2-7; D call uncertain. Looked up from germline, CDR1 is SGHRS and CDR2 is YFSETQ. This CDR3 region has 15 residues. V was shortened by 0 bases and J by 0 bases, with 10 bases between the two germline ends.

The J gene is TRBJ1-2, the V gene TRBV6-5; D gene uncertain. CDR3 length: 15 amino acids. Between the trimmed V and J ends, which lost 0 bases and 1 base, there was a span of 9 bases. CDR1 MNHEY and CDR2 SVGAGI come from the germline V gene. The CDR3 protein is CASSYSRGVNYGYTF. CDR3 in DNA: TGTGCCAGCAGTTACTCTCGAGGCGTTAACTATGGCTACACCTTC.

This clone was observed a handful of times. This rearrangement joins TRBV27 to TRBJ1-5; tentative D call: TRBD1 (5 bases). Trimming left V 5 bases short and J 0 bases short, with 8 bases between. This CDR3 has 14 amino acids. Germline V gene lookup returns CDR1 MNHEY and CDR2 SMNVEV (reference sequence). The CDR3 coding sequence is TGTGCCAGCAGTCATACAGGTAGCAATCAGCCCCAGCATTTT. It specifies CASSHTGSNQPQHF.

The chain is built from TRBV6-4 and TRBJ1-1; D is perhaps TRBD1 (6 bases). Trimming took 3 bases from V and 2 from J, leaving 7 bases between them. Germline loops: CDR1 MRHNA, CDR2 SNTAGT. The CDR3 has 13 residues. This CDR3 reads CASSEGTNTEAFF. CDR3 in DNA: TGTGCCAGCAGTGAGGGGACAAACACTGAAGCTTTCTTT.

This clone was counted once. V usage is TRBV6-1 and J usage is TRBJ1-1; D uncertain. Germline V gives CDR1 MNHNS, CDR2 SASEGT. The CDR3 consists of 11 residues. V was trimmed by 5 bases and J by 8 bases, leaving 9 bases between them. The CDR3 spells CASSPWPEAFF. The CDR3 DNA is TGTGCCAGCAGTCCATGGCCGGAAGCTTTCTTT.

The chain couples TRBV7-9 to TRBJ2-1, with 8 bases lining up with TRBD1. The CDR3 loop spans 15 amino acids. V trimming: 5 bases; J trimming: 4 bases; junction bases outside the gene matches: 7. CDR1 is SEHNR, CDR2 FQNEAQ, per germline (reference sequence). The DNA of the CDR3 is TGTGCCAGCAGCCCCACAGGGGGAACATACAATGAGCAGTTCTTC. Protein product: CASSPTGGTYNEQFF.

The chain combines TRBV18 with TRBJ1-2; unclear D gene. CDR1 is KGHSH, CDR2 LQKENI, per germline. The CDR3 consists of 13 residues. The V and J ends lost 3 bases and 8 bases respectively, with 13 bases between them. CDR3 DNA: TGTGCCAGCTCACCCACGGGGATCCAAGGCTACACCTTC. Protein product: CASSPTGIQGYTF.

The CDR3 DNA reads TGTGCCAGAGTTATACCAGCTAACTATGGCTACACCTTC. This translates into CARVIPANYGYTF. The rearrangement links TRBV2 to TRBJ1-2; D uncertain. Germline loops: CDR1 SNHLY, CDR2 FYNNEI. Deletions cut 9 bases from V and 0 bases from J, with 11 bases between. The CDR3 loop spans 13 amino acids.

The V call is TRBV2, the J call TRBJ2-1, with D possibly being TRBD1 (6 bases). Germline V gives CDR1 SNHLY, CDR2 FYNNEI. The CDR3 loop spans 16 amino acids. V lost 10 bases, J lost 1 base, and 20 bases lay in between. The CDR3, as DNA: TGTGCCACACAAGACTCAGGGGTCCGATCCTACAATGAGCAGTTCTTC. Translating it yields CATQDSGVRSYNEQFF.

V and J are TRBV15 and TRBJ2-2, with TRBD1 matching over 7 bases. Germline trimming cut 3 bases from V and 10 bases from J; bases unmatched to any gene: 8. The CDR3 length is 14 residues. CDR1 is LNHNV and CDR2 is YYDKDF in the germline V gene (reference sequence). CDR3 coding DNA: TGTGCCACCAGCAGGACGACAGGGTCCGTGGAGCTGTTTTTT. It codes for CATSRTTGSVELFF.

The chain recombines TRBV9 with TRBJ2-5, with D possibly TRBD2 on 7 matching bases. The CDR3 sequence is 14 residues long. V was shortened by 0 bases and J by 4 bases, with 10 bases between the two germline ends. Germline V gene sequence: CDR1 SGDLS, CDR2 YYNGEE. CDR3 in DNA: TGTGCCAGCAGCGTAGGGCGGGGGCGAGAGACCCAGTACTTC. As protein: CASSVGRGRETQYF.

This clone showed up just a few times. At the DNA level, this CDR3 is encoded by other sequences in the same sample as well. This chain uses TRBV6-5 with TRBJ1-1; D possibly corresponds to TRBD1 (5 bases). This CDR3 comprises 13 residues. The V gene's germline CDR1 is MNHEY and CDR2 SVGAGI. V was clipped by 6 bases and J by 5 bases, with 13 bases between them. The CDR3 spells CASSPGGGTEAFF. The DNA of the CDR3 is TGTGCCAGCAGCCCGGGGGGAGGAACTGAAGCTTTCTTT.

The CDR3 DNA follows: TGTGCCACCAGCTTCCAGATGAACACTGAAGCTTTCTTT. Its protein product is CATSFQMNTEAFF. The V and J genes are TRBV15 and TRBJ1-1; D unclear. Germline lookup yields CDR1 LNHNV and CDR2 YYDKDF (reference sequence). Trimming took off 5 bases at V and 0 bases at J, with 7 bases between the two ends. The CDR3 sequence is 13 residues long. Looking up the rest from reference TRBV15 and TRBJ1-1 gives the full variable domain: DAMVIQNPRYQVTQFGKPVTLSCSQTLNHNVMYWYQQKSSQAPKLLFHYYDKDFNNEADTPDNFQSRRPNTSFCFLDIRSPGLGDTAMYLCATSFQMNTEAFFGQGTRLTVV.

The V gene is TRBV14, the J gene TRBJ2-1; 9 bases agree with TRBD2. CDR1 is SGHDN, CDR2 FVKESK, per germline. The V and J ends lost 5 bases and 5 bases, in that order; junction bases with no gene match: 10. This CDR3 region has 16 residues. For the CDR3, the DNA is TGTGCCAGCAGCTCTTACACAGGACTAGCGAACAATGAGCAGTTCTTC. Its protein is CASSSYTGLANNEQFF.

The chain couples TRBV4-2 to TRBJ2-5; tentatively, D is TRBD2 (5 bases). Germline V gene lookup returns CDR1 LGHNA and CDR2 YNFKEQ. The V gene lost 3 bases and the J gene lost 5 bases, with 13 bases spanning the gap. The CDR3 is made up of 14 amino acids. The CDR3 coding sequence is TGTGCCAGCAGCCAGAGCGGTCCGTCGGAGACCCAGTACTTC. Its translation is CASSQSGPSETQYF.

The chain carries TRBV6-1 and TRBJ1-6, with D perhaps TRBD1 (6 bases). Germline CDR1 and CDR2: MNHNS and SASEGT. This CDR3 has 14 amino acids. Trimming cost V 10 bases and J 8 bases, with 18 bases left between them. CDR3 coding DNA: TGTGCCACCAACTCCCGGGACACCCATTCACCCCTCCACTTT. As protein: CATNSRDTHSPLHF.

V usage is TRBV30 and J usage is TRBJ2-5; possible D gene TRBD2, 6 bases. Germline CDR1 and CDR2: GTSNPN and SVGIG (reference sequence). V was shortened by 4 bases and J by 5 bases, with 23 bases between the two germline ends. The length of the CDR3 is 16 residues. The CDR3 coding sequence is TGTGCCTGGATATCTGGGGGGTCCGAGCATCTGGAGACCCAGTACTTC. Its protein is CAWISGGSEHLETQYF.

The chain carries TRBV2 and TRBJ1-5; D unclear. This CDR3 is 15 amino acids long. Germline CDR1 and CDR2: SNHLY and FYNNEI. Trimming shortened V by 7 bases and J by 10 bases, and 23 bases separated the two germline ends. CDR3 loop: CASTYQALAGEPQHF. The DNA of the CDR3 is TGTGCCAGCACCTACCAGGCCCTCGCGGGCGAACCCCAGCATTTT.

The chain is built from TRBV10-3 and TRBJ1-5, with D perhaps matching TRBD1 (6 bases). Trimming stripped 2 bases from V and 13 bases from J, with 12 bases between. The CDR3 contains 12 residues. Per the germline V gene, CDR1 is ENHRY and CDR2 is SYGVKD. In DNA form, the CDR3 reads TGTGCCATCAGTGAGCTGGGGGCCCGGCAGCATTTT. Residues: CAISELGARQHF.

CDR3 nucleotide sequence: TGTGCCAGCAGCCTGACAGGTAGCCAGGTAGGATATGGCTACACCTTC. It yields the protein CASSLTGSQVGYGYTF. The rearrangement joins TRBV9 to TRBJ1-2, with a weak D call TRBD1 (6 bases). The CDR3 spans 16 residues. Germline CDR1 reads SGDLS; CDR2 reads YYNGEE. V lost 4 bases and J lost 5, with 21 bases in between.

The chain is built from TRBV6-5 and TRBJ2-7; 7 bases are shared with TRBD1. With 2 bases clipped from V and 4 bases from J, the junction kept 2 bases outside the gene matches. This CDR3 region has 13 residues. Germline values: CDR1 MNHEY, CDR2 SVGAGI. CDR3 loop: CASSYRTGYEQYF. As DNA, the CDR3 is TGTGCCAGCAGTTACCGGACAGGTTACGAGCAGTACTTC.